A single sample is the source of the 8 T cell receptor beta chains below, sequenced in a study of T cells in localized non-small cell lung cancer. Profiled with immunoSEQ multiplex PCR; TCRdb holds only in-frame clones, not every one. This sample has roughly 50,000 clones, with 91% found just once. The sequencing here drew on peripheral blood, taken before any cancer treatment. Receptor source: a man between 40 and 75 years old with stage I lung adenocarcinoma.

V usage is TRBV6-1 and J usage is TRBJ2-1, with D possibly called TRBD1 or TRBD2 (5 bases each). V lost 3 bases and J lost 6, with 12 bases in between. Germline V CDR1 and CDR2: MNHNS, SASEGT. The CDR3 runs 14 residues. CDR3 in amino acids: CASSEGRQGNEQFF. For the CDR3, the DNA is TGTGCCAGCAGTGAGGGACGACAAGGCAATGAGCAGTTCTTC.

The chain joins TRBV6-1 to TRBJ1-1; D is ambiguous. This CDR3 region has 13 residues. Deletions cut 1 base from V and 6 bases from J, with 9 bases between. CDR1 is MNHNS and CDR2 is SASEGT in the germline V gene. The CDR3 here is CASSEGRGSEAFF. The CDR3, as DNA: TGTGCCAGCAGTGAAGGACGGGGATCTGAAGCTTTCTTT.

The sample holds a few counts of this clone. The V gene is TRBV19, the J gene TRBJ1-5; D is unclear. CDR3 size: 15 residues. Germline CDR1 LNHDA, CDR2 SQIVND (reference sequence). Trimming removed 1 base from V and 3 bases from J, with 10 bases in between. The CDR3 DNA sequence: TGTGCCAGTAGTATAGGGCGGCGGCCCAATCAGCCCCAGCATTTT. Translated, it gives CASSIGRRPNQPQHF.

The gene calls are TRBV12-5 and TRBJ2-7; 7 nucleotides agree with TRBD2. Germline loops: CDR1 LGHNT, CDR2 FRNRAP. The V and J ends lost 4 bases and 6 bases, in that order; junction bases with no gene match: 15. CDR3 length: 16 residues. CDR3 residues: CASGSRGGGQSGEQYF. The CDR3 bases are TGTGCTAGTGGTTCCCGCGGGGGAGGCCAGAGCGGCGAGCAGTACTTC.

The chain couples TRBV6-6 to TRBJ1-1; no firm D call. The ends were cut back, 4 bases at V and 0 bases at J, with 6 bases in the middle. The CDR3 sequence is 13 residues long. From germline, CDR1 is MNHNY and CDR2 SVGAGI (reference sequence). Written as DNA, the CDR3 is TGTGCCAGCAGTTCACACATGAACACTGAAGCTTTCTTT. Its protein product is CASSSHMNTEAFF.

The chain uses TRBV30 and TRBJ1-2; 9 positions match TRBD1. Germline loops: CDR1 GTSNPN, CDR2 SVGIG (reference sequence). The ends lost 3 bases at V and 4 bases at J; junction bases unmatched: 3. This CDR3 is built from 13 residues. The CDR3 region is CAWSSGQGYGYTF. The CDR3 DNA reads as TGTGCCTGGAGCTCGGGACAGGGCTATGGCTACACCTTC.

The chain links TRBV7-2 to TRBJ2-5; 7 positions match TRBD1. CDR3 length: 14 residues. V gave up 5 bases and J gave up 2 bases; unmatched junction bases: 5. Germline CDR1 is SGHTA and CDR2 is FQGNSA. The CDR3: CASSPGDRQETQYF. The CDR3 coding sequence is TGTGCCAGCAGCCCAGGGGACAGACAAGAGACCCAGTACTTC.

V and J are TRBV18 and TRBJ2-7, with 7 positions matching TRBD1. Germline CDR1 is KGHSH and CDR2 is LQKENI. The CDR3 loop spans 15 amino acids. Trimming at V came to 4 bases and at J to 2 bases, leaving 8 bases not matched to a gene. The CDR3 is CASSQGTAVTYEQYF. Here the CDR3 DNA reads TGTGCCAGCTCACAAGGGACAGCCGTTACCTACGAGCAGTACTTC.